The clone carrying this T cell receptor (beta chain) was counted between two and nine times. What it recognizes is unknown. Primed by a sample-barcoded 5' primer and a J-beta primer mix, a second PCR proceeded for 7 to 11 cycles. Each CDR3 protein is one row after TCRdb ran MiXCR on the 5' RACE reads. The data show approximately 1,000,000 distinct CDR3 sequences, 35% to 40% seen once. The sample is drawn from a study of blood T cells in healthy people across ages. Whole-study context: The capture of about one barcoded beta molecule per two T cells was achieved by template switching. The study's findings and limits: Among long-lived donors, naive CD4+ cells were more numerous and diversity higher than in aged donors. Using unsorted PBMCs precluded a conclusive naive versus antigen-experienced comparison.

The CDR3 is 15 residues long. V dropped 5 bases and J dropped 7; count of bases not matched to a gene: 13. Germline V gives CDR1 DFQATT, CDR2 SNEGSKA (reference sequence). The sequenced material came from blood. The rearrangement uses TRBV20-1 and TRBJ2-1; TRBD1 matches 8 bases. The clonotype originates from a man aged 18 to 30 in good health. In DNA, the CDR3 is TGCAGTGCTCGTGAACAGGGGGTACTCGGGAATGAGCAGTTCTTC. This gives the protein CSAREQGVLGNEQFF.